Following are 29 T cell receptor beta chains from one sample sequenced in a study of T cell responses to AZD1222 COVID-19 vaccine. The protocol was immunoSEQ multiplex PCR, while the TCRdb copy is restricted to in-frame clones and leaves out a portion. The table lists some 150,000 clones, over 80% of them singletons. This specimen consisted of peripheral blood, obtained 28 days after the second AZD1222 dose. Receptor source: an adult who received the AZD1222 COVID-19 vaccine.

This clone was found once. The chain has TRBV18 and TRBJ1-1; TRBD1 agrees at 8 bases. The CDR3 spans 18 residues. V trimming: 3 bases; J trimming: 0 bases; junction bases outside the gene matches: 12. Germline CDR1 is KGHSH and CDR2 is LQKENI. CDR3 amino acids: CASSPPTGDGGMNTEAFF. The CDR3 DNA is TGTGCCAGCTCACCCCCGACAGGGGATGGAGGGATGAACACTGAAGCTTTCTTT.

This chain joins TRBV4-1 and TRBJ2-5; TRBD1 matches at 11 bases. V shed 1 base and J 5 bases; nucleotides not matched to a gene: 9. The germline V gene has CDR1 MGHRA and CDR2 YSYEKL. This CDR3 is 17 amino acids long. CDR3: CASSQVTRDRGAETQYF. CDR3 nucleotide sequence: TGCGCCAGCAGCCAAGTTACCCGGGACAGGGGGGCGGAGACCCAGTACTTC.

The chain couples TRBV28 to TRBJ2-1; 8 nucleotides match TRBD2. CDR3 size: 15 residues. Germline loops: CDR1 MDHEN, CDR2 SYDVKM. Losses at the gene ends were 2 bases for V and 8 bases for J; bases not matched to a gene: 8. The CDR3, as DNA: TGTGCCAGCAGTTTAATCAGCGGGAGAATCCATGAGCAGTTCTTC. Translated: CASSLISGRIHEQFF.

The CDR3 region is CASSFSRAIKRAFF. CDR3 coding DNA: TGTGCCAGCAGTTTTTCTCGGGCCATCAAGCGGGCTTTCTTT. The V and J genes are TRBV27 and TRBJ1-1; D gene ambiguous. The CDR3 is 14 amino acids. V dropped 3 bases and J dropped 11 bases, with 19 bases sitting between them. The germline gives CDR1 MNHEY, CDR2 SMNVEV (reference sequence).

This clone has a count of ten or more. The rearrangement joins TRBV6-2 or TRBV6-3 to TRBJ1-4; D ambiguous. Trimming took 4 bases from V and 5 from J, leaving 11 bases between them. This CDR3 is 14 amino acids long. The germline V gene encodes CDR1 MNHEY and CDR2 SVGEGT. CDR3 protein: CASSSEVLNEKLFF. The CDR3 bases are TGTGCCAGCAGTTCGGAGGTCCTCAATGAAAAACTGTTTTTT.

This clone was counted a single time. The V call is TRBV28, the J call TRBJ1-4; 10 bases are a match to TRBD1. Germline V gives CDR1 MDHEN, CDR2 SYDVKM. This CDR3 has 15 residues. The V and J ends lost 5 bases and 8 bases, in that order; junction bases with no gene match: 8. CDR3: CASSRPTGGWEKLFF. DNA for the CDR3: TGTGCCAGCAGTAGACCGACAGGGGGCTGGGAAAAACTGTTTTTT.

This sequence joins TRBV3-1 (or the pseudogene TRBV3-2) and TRBJ1-1; TRBD1 agrees at 7 bases. The germline V gene has CDR1 LGHDT and CDR2 YNNKEL (reference sequence). This CDR3 has 13 residues. The J segment lost 12 bases and the V segment lost 0 bases, leaving 7 bases of the junction unmatched. Here the CDR3 reads CASSQDLTQGTFF. In DNA form, the CDR3 reads TGTGCCAGCAGCCAAGATCTGACACAGGGGACTTTCTTT.

This chain joins TRBV28 and TRBJ1-3; 7 bases agree with TRBD1. The CDR3 has 16 residues. The ends lost 2 bases at V and 3 bases at J; junction bases unmatched: 7. CDR1 is MDHEN and CDR2 is SYDVKM in the germline V gene. The CDR3 DNA reads as TGTGCCAGCAGTTTAGGCAGGGGGAGGGATGGAAACACCATATATTTT. Translation gives CASSLGRGRDGNTIYF.

The chain recombines TRBV11-1 with TRBJ2-7, with a weak D call TRBD1 (5 bases). CDR3 length: 15 amino acids. The V and J ends lost 5 bases and 9 bases respectively, with 23 bases between them. Germline CDR1 and CDR2: SGHAT and FQDESV (reference sequence). CDR3 amino acids: CASSPRATVSSVQYF. The CDR3 nucleotides are TGTGCCAGCAGCCCTCGCGCGACAGTGTCCTCGGTGCAGTACTTC. The complete variable domain, with remaining parts taken from reference TRBV11-1 and TRBJ2-7, reads EAEVAQSPRYKITEKSQAVAFWCDPISGHATLYWYRQILGQGPELLVQFQDESVVDDSQLPKDRFSAERLKGVDSTLKIQPAELGDSAMYLCASSPRATVSSVQYFGPGTRLTVT.

J is TRBJ2-7 and V is TRBV7-2; D might be TRBD2 (5 bases). The CDR3 contains 15 residues. Germline values: CDR1 SGHTA, CDR2 FQGNSA. The germline V and J ends were trimmed by 1 base and 5 bases, with 15 bases remaining between them. The CDR3 loop is CASSLGSAPVDEQYF. The CDR3 DNA reads TGTGCCAGCAGCTTAGGTAGCGCTCCTGTCGACGAGCAGTACTTC.

The rearrangement links TRBV7-9 to TRBJ1-1; D is unresolved. The CDR3 has 15 amino acids. Trimming removed 5 bases at V and 0 bases at J, with 13 bases between. Germline CDR1 and CDR2: SEHNR and FQNEAQ (reference sequence). The CDR3 spells CASSTPPGVNTEAFF. In DNA, the CDR3 is TGTGCCAGCAGCACGCCCCCTGGGGTGAACACTGAAGCTTTCTTT.

This clone was found a few times. The chain couples TRBV18 to TRBJ1-2; D gene uncertain. CDR3 length equals 12 residues. The germline gives CDR1 KGHSH, CDR2 LQKENI. Deletions cut 3 bases from V and 4 bases from J, with 6 bases between. The CDR3, as DNA: TGTGCCAGCTCACCCCAGGTCTATGGCTACACCTTC. Its translation is CASSPQVYGYTF.

The V gene is TRBV7-9, the J gene TRBJ2-1; D unclear. The CDR3 has 15 amino acids. V lost 4 bases and J 8 bases, leaving 18 bases between the germline ends. Germline CDR1 is SEHNR and CDR2 is FQNEAQ (reference sequence). CDR3 bases: TGTGCCAGCAGCTCCCGACGCAATCCCGCCGATGAGCAGTTCTTC. This encodes CASSSRRNPADEQFF. Combining the CDR3 with reference TRBV7-9 and TRBJ2-1 gives the whole variable domain DTGVSQNPRHKITKRGQNVTFRCDPISEHNRLYWYRQTLGQGPEFLTYFQNEAQLEKSRLLSDRFSAERPKGSFSTLEIQRTEQGDSAMYLCASSSRRNPADEQFFGPGTRLTVL.

The chain recombines TRBV5-1 with TRBJ1-2; D not resolved. V was pared by 4 bases and J by 0 bases, with 7 bases between. The CDR3 runs 13 residues. Germline V gives CDR1 SGHRS, CDR2 YFSETQ. The CDR3 protein is CASSREPNYGYTF. The CDR3, as DNA: TGCGCCAGCAGCAGGGAACCTAACTATGGCTACACCTTC.

The chain recombines TRBV18 with TRBJ1-4; D is undetermined. Germline V lookup: CDR1 KGHSH, CDR2 LQKENI. The V end was cut by 2 bases, the J end by 6 bases, with 4 bases between. The CDR3 is 12 residues long. This chain's CDR3 is CASSPTDEKLFF. CDR3 bases: TGTGCCAGCTCACCAACAGATGAAAAACTGTTTTTT.

The chain carries TRBV2 and TRBJ2-1; 9 nucleotides line up with TRBD2. The CDR3 spans 16 residues. The V gene's germline CDR1 is SNHLY and CDR2 FYNNEI. The trim removed 6 bases at V and 2 bases at J, leaving 8 bases unmatched. In nucleotides, the CDR3 is TGTGCCAGCAGGACCCTTCTAGCGGGAACCTACAATGAGCAGTTCTTC. Its protein product is CASRTLLAGTYNEQFF.

The CDR3 bases are TGTGCCAGCAGTCACGGGTCTAGCGGGTTCCGGAGCACAGATACGCAGTATTTT. Its translation is CASSHGSSGFRSTDTQYF. The rearrangement uses TRBV3-1 (or the pseudogene TRBV3-2) and TRBJ2-3; 8 bases are shared with TRBD2. Germline trimming cut 6 bases from V and 0 bases from J; bases unmatched to any gene: 14. The germline V gene has CDR1 LGHDT and CDR2 YNNKEL (reference sequence). This CDR3 contains 18 residues.

The chain couples TRBV28 to TRBJ2-1, with D uncertain. V lost 3 bases to trimming and J lost 10 bases, with 13 bases between them. The germline gives CDR1 MDHEN, CDR2 SYDVKM. The CDR3 is made up of 13 amino acids. In nucleotides, the CDR3 is TGTGCCAGCAGTTTGGGCTTTCCCGGGGAGCAGTTCTTC. Its translation: CASSLGFPGEQFF.

The chain links TRBV9 to TRBJ1-1, with 7 bases matching TRBD1. V lost 5 bases and J lost 5; bases outside the gene matches: 9. The germline gives CDR1 SGDLS, CDR2 YYNGEE. The CDR3 length is 14 residues. The CDR3 protein is CASRRGRGSTEAFF. The CDR3 DNA is TGTGCCAGCAGGCGGGGCAGGGGGAGTACTGAAGCTTTCTTT.

This clone has just one count. The chain is built from TRBV11-2 and TRBJ2-7; TRBD2 matches at 11 bases. In germline, CDR1 is SGHAT, CDR2 FQNNGV. This CDR3 is built from 16 residues. V was pared by 11 bases and J by 5 bases, with 17 bases of the junction left unmatched. The CDR3 reads CAGEMKLLAGVDEQYF. In DNA form, the CDR3 reads TGTGCCGGAGAGATGAAGTTACTAGCGGGAGTAGACGAGCAGTACTTC.

As for this clone: An end of the junction differs from the germline gene, which may be a read error. The chain carries TRBV7-7 and TRBJ2-1, with 9 positions matching TRBD2. CDR1 is SSHAT and CDR2 is FNYEAQ in the germline V gene (reference sequence). The CDR3 runs to 18 residues. The CDR3 here is CASSSGGAGGSSYNEQFF. Here the CDR3 DNA reads TGTGCTAGCAGCTCAGGGGGAGCGGGAGGTAGCTCCTACAATGAGCAGTTCTTC.

This sequence joins TRBV4-1 and TRBJ1-1; possibly TRBD1 for D (5 bases). Germline V gene sequence: CDR1 MGHRA, CDR2 YSYEKL. V lost 4 bases and J 1 base, leaving 10 bases between the germline ends. The CDR3 spans 14 residues. The CDR3 here is CASSPGQANTEAFF. The CDR3 DNA reads as TGCGCCAGCAGCCCAGGACAAGCGAACACTGAAGCTTTCTTT.

J is TRBJ1-1 and V is TRBV6-6; 8 bases are shared with TRBD1. This CDR3 region has 14 residues. CDR1 is MNHNY and CDR2 is SVGAGI in the germline V gene (reference sequence). J was trimmed by 6 bases and V by 2 bases; bases with no gene match: 5. CDR3 sequence: CASSYQGAYAEAFF. CDR3 bases: TGTGCCAGCAGTTACCAGGGGGCGTATGCTGAAGCTTTCTTT.

This sequence joins TRBV18 and TRBJ1-5, with 11 bases aligning to TRBD1. There are 17 residues in the CDR3. After removal of 4 bases from V and 0 bases from J, the junction contained 5 bases not matched to a gene. Germline assignment: CDR1 KGHSH and CDR2 LQKENI. The CDR3 sequence: CASSQGTGGNSNQPQHF. Here the CDR3 DNA reads TGTGCCAGCTCACAGGGGACAGGGGGGAATAGCAATCAGCCCCAGCATTTT.

This chain connects TRBV29-1 to TRBJ1-2; D is perhaps TRBD1 (5 bases). Germline V CDR1 and CDR2: SQVTM, ANQGSEA. The CDR3 has 13 amino acids. V dropped 4 bases and J dropped 7 bases, with 16 bases sitting between them. DNA for the CDR3: TGCAGCGTTGCCCATCGGGGGGGACGTGGCTACACCTTC. Encoded protein: CSVAHRGGRGYTF.

The chain links TRBV7-9 to TRBJ1-1, with D tentatively TRBD1 (6 bases). Trimming cost V 1 base and J 3 bases, with 15 bases left between them. This CDR3 spans 16 amino acids. Germline lookup yields CDR1 SEHNR and CDR2 FQNEAQ (reference sequence). DNA of the CDR3: TGTGCCAGCAGCTTAGGTACAGGGAAGGGGGACACTGAAGCTTTCTTT. Protein product: CASSLGTGKGDTEAFF.

The CDR3 coding sequence is TGTGCCAGTAGTACCTGGAGGCGGGAGGGCAAAAACATTCAGTACTTC. Translated, it gives CASSTWRREGKNIQYF. This chain connects TRBV19 to TRBJ2-4, with 9 bases that match TRBD2. Germline-derived CDR1 and CDR2 are LNHDA and SQIVND (reference sequence). V was clipped by 4 bases and J by 3 bases; unmatched bases: 7. This CDR3 contains 16 residues. Combining the CDR3 with reference TRBV19 and TRBJ2-4 gives the whole variable domain DGGITQSPKYLFRKEGQNVTLSCEQNLNHDAMYWYRQDPGQGLRLIYYSQIVNDFQKGDIAEGYSVSREKKESFPLTVTSAQKNPTAFYLCASSTWRREGKNIQYFGAGTRLSVL.

This clone was observed once. A junction boundary mismatches the germline segment, possibly from a read error. V is TRBV7-8 and J is TRBJ2-5; D call uncertain. This CDR3 spans 14 amino acids. CDR1 and CDR2 from the germline V gene are SGHVS and FQNEAQ. The CDR3 bases are TGTGCCAGCAGCTTAATTCTTTACCAGGAGACCCAGTACTTC. Translated, it gives CASSLILYQETQYF.

The rearrangement uses TRBV6-8 and TRBJ2-7; TRBD1 or TRBD2 may be the D gene (5 bases each). Per the germline V gene, CDR1 is MNHGY and CDR2 is SAAAGT. V shed 6 bases and J shed 0 bases, with 15 bases lying between them. The CDR3 spans 15 residues. The CDR3 DNA reads TGTGCCAGCAGCTCAGGGAGTTTAAGCTCCTACGAGCAGTACTTC. Encoded protein: CASSSGSLSSYEQYF.